The 28 T cell receptor beta chains listed next were all sequenced from one sample in a study of PD-L1 blockade in urothelial cancer. TCRdb keeps only in-frame clones here, not all; method: immunoSEQ multiplex PCR. This table holds about 84,000 clones, about four fifths found once. Specimen: PBMCs, collected around atezolizumab (anti-PD-L1) treatment. These receptors all come from a man between 65 and 80 years old with urothelial cancer.

This chain uses TRBV6-6 with TRBJ1-2; D gene uncertain. The V and J ends lost 6 bases and 3 bases respectively, with 14 bases between them. The CDR3 spans 14 residues. Germline CDR1 MNHNY, CDR2 SVGAGI (reference sequence). The CDR3 is CASSGGGSHYGYTF. CDR3 nucleotides: TGTGCCAGCAGCGGAGGCGGCAGCCACTATGGCTACACCTTC.

The J gene is TRBJ2-5, the V gene TRBV5-1; TRBD1 matches at 9 bases. This CDR3 has 16 residues. V was pared by 2 bases and J by 2 bases, with 7 bases of the junction left unmatched. The V gene's germline CDR1 is SGHRS and CDR2 YFSETQ. The CDR3 nucleotides are TGCGCCAGCAGCTTACAGGGGGCAGGGATACAAGAGACCCAGTACTTC. Protein: CASSLQGAGIQETQYF.

The chain joins TRBV7-2 to TRBJ2-3, with D hard to call. V was shortened by 1 base and J by 0 bases, with 5 bases between the two germline ends. The CDR3 loop spans 14 amino acids. Germline loops: CDR1 SGHTA, CDR2 FQGNSA. CDR3 region: CASSLDYSTDTQYF. The CDR3 DNA reads as TGTGCCAGCAGCTTAGACTACAGCACAGATACGCAGTATTTT.

The sample holds one count of this clone. The rearrangement joins TRBV7-9 to TRBJ2-3; D perhaps matches TRBD2 (7 bases). The length of the CDR3 is 16 residues. CDR1 is SEHNR, CDR2 FQNEAQ, per germline (reference sequence). Between the trimmed V and J ends, which lost 5 bases and 1 base, there was a span of 16 bases. CDR3 DNA sequence: TGTGCCAGCAGCCCGAGGGGGGGGCGGCGCACAGATACGCAGTATTTT. Protein sequence: CASSPRGGRRTDTQYF.

The chain combines TRBV5-1 with TRBJ1-4, with D maybe TRBD1 (6 bases). This CDR3 has 14 amino acids. The V end lost 0 bases, the J end lost 5 bases, and 8 bases lay between the germline ends. The V gene's germline CDR1 is SGHRS and CDR2 YFSETQ. The DNA of the CDR3 is TGCGCCAGCAGCTTGGGGGGACAAAATGAAAAACTGTTTTTT. Translated: CASSLGGQNEKLFF.

The V gene is TRBV2, the J gene TRBJ2-1, with 8 bases that match TRBD2. Germline CDR1 reads SNHLY; CDR2 reads FYNNEI. The CDR3 is 15 residues long. The V segment lost 3 bases and the J segment 4 bases; nucleotides outside the gene matches: 5. CDR3 DNA: TGTGCCAGCAGTGAGGGGCGGGGGGCTTACAATGAGCAGTTCTTC. It is translated as CASSEGRGAYNEQFF.

The V gene is TRBV5-6, the J gene TRBJ2-3; weak D call: TRBD2 (6 bases). The germline CDR1 and CDR2 sequences are SGHDT and YYEEEE. The V and J ends lost 3 bases and 6 bases respectively, with 8 bases between them. The CDR3 loop spans 12 amino acids. CDR3 amino acids: CASSWGVDTQYF. CDR3 DNA sequence: TGTGCCAGCAGCTGGGGGGTCGATACGCAGTATTTT.

Regarding this clone: This same CDR3 is encoded by further DNA sequences in the sample. The rearrangement links TRBV9 to TRBJ1-1; 7 bases align to TRBD1. The CDR3 consists of 14 residues. Trimming removed 4 bases from V and 5 bases from J; junction bases left unmatched: 8. The germline CDR1 and CDR2 sequences are SGDLS and YYNGEE. The CDR3 loop reads CASSPNRGGTEAFF. The CDR3 nucleotides read TGTGCCAGCAGCCCAAACAGGGGTGGAACTGAAGCTTTCTTT.

This chain uses TRBV11-3 with TRBJ2-1; 11 nucleotides agree with TRBD2. V lost 5 bases and J lost 6; bases outside the gene matches: 6. From germline, CDR1 is SGHNT and CDR2 YENEEA. The CDR3 contains 15 residues. The CDR3, as DNA: TGTGCCAGCAGCCGGACTAGCGGGTTTCGCAATGAGCAGTTCTTC. It codes for CASSRTSGFRNEQFF.

The chain links TRBV7-9 to TRBJ1-4, with D perhaps TRBD1 (5 bases). CDR1 is SEHNR, CDR2 FQNEAQ, per germline (reference sequence). This CDR3 has 15 residues. V shed 3 bases and J shed 6 bases, with 14 bases lying between them. The CDR3 reads CASSFGGGRDEKLFF. The CDR3 nucleotides read TGTGCCAGCAGCTTCGGCGGGGGTCGAGATGAAAAACTGTTTTTT.

This chain connects TRBV19 to TRBJ2-7; 8 bases are a match to TRBD1. The CDR3 has 15 amino acids. Germline values: CDR1 LNHDA, CDR2 SQIVND (reference sequence). J lost 2 bases, V lost 3 bases, and 6 bases had no gene match. The CDR3 DNA reads TGTGCCAGTAGTATCCAGCCAGGGGGCACCTACGAGCAGTACTTC. Translating gives CASSIQPGGTYEQYF.

The chain couples TRBV6-5 to TRBJ2-7, with 9 bases identical to TRBD1. The germline V gene has CDR1 MNHEY and CDR2 SVGAGI. The CDR3 totals 15 residues. Germline trimming cut 2 bases from V and 3 bases from J; bases unmatched to any gene: 5. The CDR3 spells CASSYGTGRNYEQYF. In DNA form, the CDR3 reads TGTGCCAGCAGTTACGGGACAGGGCGGAACTACGAGCAGTACTTC.

The V call is TRBV11-3, the J call TRBJ2-7; D remains unclear. V was clipped by 0 bases and J by 0 bases, with 9 bases between them. This CDR3 has 15 amino acids. The V gene's germline CDR1 is SGHNT and CDR2 YENEEA. The CDR3: CASSLDHSNSYEQYF. CDR3 coding DNA: TGTGCCAGCAGCTTAGATCACAGTAACTCCTACGAGCAGTACTTC.

J is TRBJ2-7 and V is TRBV6-6; possibly TRBD2 for D (5 bases). Germline V gives CDR1 MNHNY, CDR2 SVGAGI (reference sequence). The CDR3 sequence is 14 residues long. Trimming removed 3 bases at V and 0 bases at J, with 9 bases between. CDR3 loop: CASSYTGNSYEQYF. The DNA for the CDR3 is TGTGCCAGCAGTTATACGGGGAACTCCTACGAGCAGTACTTC.

The chain has TRBV6-5 and TRBJ1-2, with TRBD1 as a possible D gene (6 bases). The CDR3 runs 14 residues. The germline V gene has CDR1 MNHEY and CDR2 SVGAGI. V lost 6 bases and J lost 3, with 14 bases in between. CDR3 in DNA: TGTGCCAGCAGCGGACGGGCAGGGGACTATGGCTACACCTTC. The encoded protein is CASSGRAGDYGYTF.

V usage is TRBV4-1 and J usage is TRBJ2-6; 7 bases agree with TRBD1. This CDR3 has 16 amino acids. V was clipped by 4 bases and J by 0 bases; unmatched bases: 3. Germline V gene sequence: CDR1 MGHRA, CDR2 YSYEKL. The CDR3 protein is CASSRDRDSGANVLTF. DNA for the CDR3: TGCGCCAGCAGCCGAGACAGGGACTCTGGGGCCAACGTCCTGACTTTC.

The rearrangement links TRBV4-2 to TRBJ2-3; 16 positions agree with TRBD2. V gave up 1 base and J gave up 4 bases; unmatched junction bases: 5. The CDR3 is made up of 18 amino acids. The germline V gene has CDR1 LGHNA and CDR2 YNFKEQ. The CDR3 is CASSQVAGLAGGPDTQYF. CDR3 DNA: TGTGCCAGCAGCCAAGTCGCGGGACTAGCGGGGGGGCCAGATACGCAGTATTTT.

This clone turned up a few times. This chain joins TRBV6-4 and TRBJ2-7, with 7 bases lining up with TRBD1. With V trimmed by 6 bases and J by 6 bases, 11 bases remained unmatched. The CDR3 consists of 14 residues. Germline V gene lookup returns CDR1 MRHNA and CDR2 SNTAGT. The CDR3 nucleotides are TGTGCCAGCAGCAGGGACAGCCACCCCCCCGAGCAGTACTTC. Amino acids: CASSRDSHPPEQYF.

The rearrangement links TRBV6-6 to TRBJ2-1, with a possible D match to TRBD2 (7 bases). CDR1 and CDR2 (germline): MNHNY, SVGAGI (reference sequence). V was shortened by 10 bases and J by 4 bases, with 20 bases between the two germline ends. The CDR3 extends over 15 amino acids. The CDR3 region has the DNA TGTGCCACCCGTATTGGGGGGGCCAGTTACAATGAGCAGTTCTTC. Translated, it gives CATRIGGASYNEQFF.

This chain links TRBV15 with TRBJ2-1; D is uncertain. V was shortened by 1 base and J by 7 bases, with 11 bases between the two germline ends. This CDR3 contains 14 residues. Germline CDR1 is LNHNV and CDR2 is YYDKDF (reference sequence). The CDR3 DNA follows: TGTGCCACCAGCAGAGCAATGGTGCGGAATGAGCAGTTCTTC. Translation gives CATSRAMVRNEQFF.

The chain uses TRBV12-5 and TRBJ2-1; D gene uncertain. CDR3 length equals 16 residues. V dropped 7 bases and J dropped 6 bases, with 22 bases sitting between them. Per the germline V gene, CDR1 is LGHNT and CDR2 is FRNRAP. CDR3 region: CASAQSSVPPPNEQFF. The CDR3, as DNA: TGTGCTAGTGCCCAAAGTTCGGTTCCCCCCCCCAATGAGCAGTTCTTC.

V and J are TRBV2 and TRBJ1-5; no firm D call. The CDR3 is 15 residues long. Trimming removed 4 bases from V and 7 bases from J, with 17 bases in between. Germline V lookup: CDR1 SNHLY, CDR2 FYNNEI. The CDR3 DNA reads as TGTGCCAGCAGTGTCGTGGAGGGAATTGAACAGCCCCAGCATTTT. It codes for CASSVVEGIEQPQHF.

The chain uses TRBV4-3 and TRBJ2-4; TRBD1 matches at 9 bases. CDR3 length: 15 residues. J gave up 3 bases and V 5 bases, and 5 bases lay outside the gene matches. The germline V gene has CDR1 LGHNA and CDR2 YSLEER. CDR3: CASSVGTGNKNIQYF. CDR3 coding DNA: TGCGCCAGCAGCGTCGGGACAGGGAACAAAAACATTCAGTACTTC.

The rearrangement links TRBV11-2 to TRBJ2-5; 7 nucleotides align to TRBD2. The germline V gene encodes CDR1 SGHAT and CDR2 FQNNGV. The CDR3 length is 17 residues. After removal of 1 base from V and 4 bases from J, the junction contained 12 bases not matched to a gene. CDR3 loop: CASSLALNGGGPETQYF. DNA for the CDR3: TGTGCCAGCAGCTTAGCTCTTAACGGGGGAGGGCCAGAGACCCAGTACTTC.

The genes are TRBV19 and TRBJ2-7; 9 nucleotides match TRBD1. CDR3 length equals 14 residues. With V trimmed by 10 bases and J by 3 bases, 10 bases remained unmatched. Germline assignment: CDR1 LNHDA and CDR2 SQIVND (reference sequence). CDR3 sequence reads: CATTSGTGNYEQYF. CDR3 sequence (DNA): TGTGCCACCACGTCCGGGACAGGGAACTACGAGCAGTACTTC.

This chain uses TRBV11-2 with TRBJ2-7; TRBD2 matches 7 bases. Germline CDR1 reads SGHAT; CDR2 reads FQNNGV. J lost 5 bases, V lost 5 bases, and 9 bases had no gene match. The CDR3 is 14 amino acids. CDR3 region: CASSPIWGGDEQYF. Here the CDR3 DNA reads TGTGCCAGCAGCCCCATCTGGGGAGGGGACGAGCAGTACTTC.

This chain links TRBV11-3 with TRBJ2-7; tentatively, D is TRBD2 (6 bases). V dropped 6 bases and J dropped 0 bases, with 12 bases sitting between them. CDR3 size: 14 residues. CDR1 is SGHNT, CDR2 YENEEA, per germline. The CDR3: CASSPDGGSYEQYF. In nucleotides, the CDR3 is TGTGCCAGCAGTCCCGACGGGGGCTCCTACGAGCAGTACTTC.

The count of this clone is one. V gene TRBV6-5 combines with J gene TRBJ2-5; 9 bases match TRBD1. The CDR3 spans 15 residues. Trimming removed 6 bases from V and 2 bases from J; junction bases left unmatched: 7. The germline V gene has CDR1 MNHEY and CDR2 SVGAGI. CDR3 DNA sequence: TGTGCCAGCAGCCCCGGGACAGGGATACAAGAGACCCAGTACTTC. Its translation is CASSPGTGIQETQYF.